There are many counts of the clone carrying this T cell receptor (beta chain). The sample is drawn from a study of early T cells in non-severe SARS-CoV-2 infection. Germline V CDR1 and CDR2: SGHTA, FQGNSA. The CDR3 runs 15 residues. V lost 5 bases, J lost 2 bases, and 14 bases lay in between. The TCR library protocol attached unique molecular identifiers to the individual cDNA molecules. MiXCR, run by TCRdb on the 5' RACE reads, gives a single entry per CDR3 protein. The table shows tens of thousands of distinct CDR3 sequences, with around an eighth occurring only once. The sequenced sample consisted of whole blood. The chain links TRBV7-2 to TRBJ2-3; D unclear. The source is an adult who was a healthcare worker with PCR-confirmed SARS-CoV-2 infection or an uninfected control (not recorded which). CDR3 sequence (DNA): TGTGCCAGCAGCCCCGGGCCAGGAAACACAGATACGCAGTATTTT. Its translation: CASSPGPGNTDTQYF. The complete variable domain, with remaining parts taken from reference TRBV7-2 and TRBJ2-3, reads GAGVSQSPSNKVTEKGKDVELRCDPISGHTALYWYRQSLGQGLEFLIYFQGNSAPDKSGLPSDRFSAERTGGSVSTLTIQRTQQEDSAVYLCASSPGPGNTDTQYFGPGTRLTVL.